This TCR beta chain was found in a study of T-cell memory formation after mild COVID-19. MiXCR, run by TCRdb on the 5' RACE reads, gives a single entry per CDR3 protein. Among under 550,000 distinct CDR3 sequences listed, 18% were seen once. The sample holds one count of this clonotype. Germline values: CDR1 SGHNT, CDR2 YENEEA. The CDR3 sequence is 17 residues long. The V gene lost 0 bases and the J gene lost 0 bases, with 12 bases spanning the gap. Sequencing input: PBMCs or a T cell subset sorted from them (not recorded which). This chain uses TRBV11-3 with TRBJ2-1; no firm D call. This receptor was obtained from an adult woman who had mild COVID-19 (a few samples of this study predate the infection). Cell type and time point are not known. CDR3 amino acids: CASSLDQAEFSYNEQFF. The CDR3 coding sequence is TGTGCCAGCAGCTTAGATCAGGCCGAGTTCTCCTACAATGAGCAGTTCTTC.